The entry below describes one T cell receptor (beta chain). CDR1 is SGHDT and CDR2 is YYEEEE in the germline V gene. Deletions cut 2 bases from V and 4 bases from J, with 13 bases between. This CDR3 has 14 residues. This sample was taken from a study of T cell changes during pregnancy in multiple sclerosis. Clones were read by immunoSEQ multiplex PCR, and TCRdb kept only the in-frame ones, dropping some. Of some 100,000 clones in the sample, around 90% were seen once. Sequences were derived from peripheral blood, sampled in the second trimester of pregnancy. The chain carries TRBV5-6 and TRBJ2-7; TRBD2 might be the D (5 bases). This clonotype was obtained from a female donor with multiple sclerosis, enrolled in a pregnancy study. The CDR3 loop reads CASSFEGGWYEQYF. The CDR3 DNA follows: TGTGCCAGCAGCTTTGAGGGCGGGTGGTACGAGCAGTACTTC.